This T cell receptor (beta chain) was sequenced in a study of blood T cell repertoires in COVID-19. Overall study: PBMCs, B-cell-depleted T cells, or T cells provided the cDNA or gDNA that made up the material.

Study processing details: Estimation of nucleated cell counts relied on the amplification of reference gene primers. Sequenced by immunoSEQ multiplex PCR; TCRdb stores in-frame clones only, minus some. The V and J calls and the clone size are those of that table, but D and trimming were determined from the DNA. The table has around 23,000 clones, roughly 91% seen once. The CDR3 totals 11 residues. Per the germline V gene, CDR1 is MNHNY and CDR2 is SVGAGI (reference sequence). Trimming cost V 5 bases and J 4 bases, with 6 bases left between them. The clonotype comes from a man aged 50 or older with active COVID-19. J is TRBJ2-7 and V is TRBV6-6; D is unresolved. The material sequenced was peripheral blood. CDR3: CASSDTYEQYF. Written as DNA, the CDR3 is TGTGCCAGCAGTGACACTTACGAGCAGTACTTC.